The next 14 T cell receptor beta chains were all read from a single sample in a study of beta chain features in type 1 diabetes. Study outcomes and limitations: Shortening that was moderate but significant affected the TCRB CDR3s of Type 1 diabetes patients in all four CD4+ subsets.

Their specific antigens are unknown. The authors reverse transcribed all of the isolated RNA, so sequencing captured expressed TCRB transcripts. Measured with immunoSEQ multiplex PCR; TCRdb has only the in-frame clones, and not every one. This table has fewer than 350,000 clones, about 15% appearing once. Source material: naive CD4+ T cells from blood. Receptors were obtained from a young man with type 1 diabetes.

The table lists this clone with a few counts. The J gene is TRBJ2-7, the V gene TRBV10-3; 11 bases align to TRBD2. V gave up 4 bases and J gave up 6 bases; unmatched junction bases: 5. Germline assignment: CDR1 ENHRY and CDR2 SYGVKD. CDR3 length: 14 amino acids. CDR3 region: CAISATGTSGEQYF. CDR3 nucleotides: TGTGCCATCAGTGCAACCGGGACTAGCGGCGAGCAGTACTTC.

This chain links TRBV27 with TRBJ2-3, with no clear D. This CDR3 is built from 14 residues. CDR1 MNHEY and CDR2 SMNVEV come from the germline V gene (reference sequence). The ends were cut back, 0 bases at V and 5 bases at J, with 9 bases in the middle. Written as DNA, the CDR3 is TGTGCCAGCAGTTTATCCTCCCTCCTAGATACGCAGTATTTT. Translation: CASSLSSLLDTQYF.

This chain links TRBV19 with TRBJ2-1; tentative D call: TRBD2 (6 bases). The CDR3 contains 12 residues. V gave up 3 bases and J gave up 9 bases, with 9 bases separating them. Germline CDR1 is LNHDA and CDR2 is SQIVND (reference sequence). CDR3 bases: TGTGCCAGTAGTATGAGCGGGCTTGAGCAGTTCTTC. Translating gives CASSMSGLEQFF.

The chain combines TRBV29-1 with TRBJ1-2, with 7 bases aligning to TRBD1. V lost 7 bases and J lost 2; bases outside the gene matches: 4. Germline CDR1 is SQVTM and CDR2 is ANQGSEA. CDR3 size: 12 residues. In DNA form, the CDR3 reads TGCAGCGGGTTGGACAGGAACTATGGCTACACCTTC. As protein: CSGLDRNYGYTF.

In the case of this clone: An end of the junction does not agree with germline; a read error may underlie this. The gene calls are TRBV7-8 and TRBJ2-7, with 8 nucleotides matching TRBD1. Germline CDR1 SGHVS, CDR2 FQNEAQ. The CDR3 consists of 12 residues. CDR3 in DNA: TGTGCCAGCAGCACCTCCGGGACAGGTATTGACTTC. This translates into CASSTSGTGIDF.

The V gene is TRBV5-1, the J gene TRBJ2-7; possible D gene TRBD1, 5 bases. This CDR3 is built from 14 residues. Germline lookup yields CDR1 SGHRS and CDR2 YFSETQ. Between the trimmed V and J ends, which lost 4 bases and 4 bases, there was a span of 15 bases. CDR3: CASSQNPTEYEQYF. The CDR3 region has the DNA TGCGCCAGCAGCCAAAACCCGACAGAGTACGAGCAGTACTTC.

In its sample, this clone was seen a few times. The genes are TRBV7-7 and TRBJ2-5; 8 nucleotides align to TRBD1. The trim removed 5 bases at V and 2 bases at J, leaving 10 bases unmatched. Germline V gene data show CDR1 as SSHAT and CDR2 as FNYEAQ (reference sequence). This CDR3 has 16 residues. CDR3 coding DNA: TGTGCCAGCAGCCAAGGGACAGGATTAAGGCAAGAGACCCAGTACTTC. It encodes CASSQGTGLRQETQYF. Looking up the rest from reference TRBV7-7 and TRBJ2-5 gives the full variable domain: GAGVSQSPRYKVTKRGQDVTLRCDPISSHATLYWYQQALGQGPEFLTYFNYEAQPDKSGLPSDRFSAERPEGSISTLTIQRTEQRDSAMYRCASSQGTGLRQETQYFGPGTRLLVL.

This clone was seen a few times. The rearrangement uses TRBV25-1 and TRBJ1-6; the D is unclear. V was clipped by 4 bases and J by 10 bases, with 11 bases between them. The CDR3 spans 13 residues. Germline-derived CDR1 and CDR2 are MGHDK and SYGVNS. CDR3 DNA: TGTGCCAGCAGTGCTTCTCGAGGATCACCCCTCCACTTT. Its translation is CASSASRGSPLHF.

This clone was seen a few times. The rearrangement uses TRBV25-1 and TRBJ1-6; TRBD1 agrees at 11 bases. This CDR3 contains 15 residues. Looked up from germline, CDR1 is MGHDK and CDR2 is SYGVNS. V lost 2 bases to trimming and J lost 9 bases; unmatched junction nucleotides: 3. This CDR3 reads CASSEEGQGVSPLHF. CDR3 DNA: TGTGCCAGCAGTGAAGAGGGACAGGGGGTTTCACCCCTCCACTTT.

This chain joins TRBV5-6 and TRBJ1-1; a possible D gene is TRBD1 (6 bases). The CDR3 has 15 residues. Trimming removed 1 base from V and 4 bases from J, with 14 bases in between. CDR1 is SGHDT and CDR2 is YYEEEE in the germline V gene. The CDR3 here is CASSLKGGSVTEAFF. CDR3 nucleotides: TGTGCCAGCAGCTTGAAGGGGGGGAGCGTCACTGAAGCTTTCTTT.

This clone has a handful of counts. The CDR3 sequence: CSGRSSYGYTF. DNA of the CDR3: TGCAGCGGAAGGAGTTCCTATGGCTACACCTTC. The V and J genes are TRBV29-1 and TRBJ1-2; D remains unclear. Per the germline V gene, CDR1 is SQVTM and CDR2 is ANQGSEA. The CDR3 sequence is 11 residues long. Trimming took off 7 bases at V and 4 bases at J, with 10 bases between the two ends.

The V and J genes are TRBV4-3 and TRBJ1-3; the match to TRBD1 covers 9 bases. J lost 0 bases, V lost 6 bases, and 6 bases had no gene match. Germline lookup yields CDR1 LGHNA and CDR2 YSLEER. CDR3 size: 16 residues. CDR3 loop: CASRRTGEDSGNTIYF. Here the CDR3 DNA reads TGCGCCAGCAGAAGGACAGGGGAGGACTCTGGAAACACCATATATTTT.

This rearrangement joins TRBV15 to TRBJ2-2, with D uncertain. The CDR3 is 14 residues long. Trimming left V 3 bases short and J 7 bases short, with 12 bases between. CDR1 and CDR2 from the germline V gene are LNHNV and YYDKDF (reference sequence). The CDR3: CATSSPSRVGELFF. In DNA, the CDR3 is TGTGCCACCAGCAGCCCAAGTCGGGTCGGGGAGCTGTTTTTT.

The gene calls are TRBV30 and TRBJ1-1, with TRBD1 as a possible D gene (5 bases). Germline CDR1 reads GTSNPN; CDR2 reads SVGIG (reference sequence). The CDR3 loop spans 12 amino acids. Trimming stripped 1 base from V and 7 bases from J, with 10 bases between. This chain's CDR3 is CAWSAGWGEAFF. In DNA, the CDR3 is TGTGCCTGGAGTGCAGGGTGGGGTGAAGCTTTCTTT.